The clone carrying this T cell receptor beta chain was observed at least ten times. Its antigen is undetermined. TCRdb passed the reads through MiXCR, listing each CDR3 protein once. The sample has a few hundred thousand distinct CDR3 sequences, roughly 15% seen once; the top ten hold around 9.5%. V shed 3 bases and J shed 6 bases, with 14 bases lying between them. The CDR3 is 15 residues long. Germline V lookup: CDR1 SGHNT, CDR2 YENEEA. This record comes from a study of T cell repertoires in cytomegalovirus infection. Study-level background: Evidence of both CMV infection and a matching HLA type came from public TCR beta signatures. Findings and limits, study-wide: Summed frequency of shared TCR beta families picked out CMV carriers who also had the relevant HLA. Across the ex vivo response, the dominant clonotypes were HLA-C-restricted CMV-specific TCR beta clonotypes.

This chain links TRBV11-3 with TRBJ2-2; D is perhaps TRBD1 (5 bases). Sequenced input: PBMCs. The origin of this receptor is a human donor in good health (CMV status not recorded). Some clones in this sample may be carry-over from other donors' samples. CDR3 DNA sequence: TGTGCCAGCAGCTTCAGGGCCTTCCCGCCCGGGGAGCTGTTTTTT. It translates to CASSFRAFPPGELFF.